The 11 T cell receptor beta chains listed next were all sequenced from one sample in a study of cytomegalovirus exposure and HLA in healthy donors. 60 Vbeta and 13 Jbeta primers were used in PCR. The protocol was immunoSEQ multiplex PCR, while the TCRdb copy is restricted to in-frame clones and leaves out a portion. The sample records 100,000 to 150,000 clones, 75% to 85% being singletons. Sequenced: PBMCs. The receptors shown here come from a man aged 30 to 39 in good health and CMV-seropositive.

The J gene is TRBJ1-1, the V gene TRBV6-5; D unclear. The CDR3 totals 13 residues. V was cut by 6 bases and J by 6 bases, with 14 bases left in between. Looked up from germline, CDR1 is MNHEY and CDR2 is SVGAGI. The DNA of the CDR3 is TGTGCCAGCAGGCTGGACTATGGGGCTGAAGCTTTCTTT. Its protein is CASRLDYGAEAFF.

This chain connects TRBV30 to TRBJ2-3; D not certain. Per the germline V gene, CDR1 is GTSNPN and CDR2 is SVGIG (reference sequence). This CDR3 spans 13 amino acids. Trimming took off 3 bases at V and 1 base at J, with 8 bases between the two ends. The CDR3, as DNA: TGTGCCTGGAGGGCCGAGGGCACAGATACGCAGTATTTT. Its protein is CAWRAEGTDTQYF.

This clone was counted between two and nine times. The chain links TRBV4-1 to TRBJ2-3; 15 bases agree with TRBD2. J was trimmed by 0 bases and V by 3 bases; bases with no gene match: 7. The germline gives CDR1 MGHRA, CDR2 YSYEKL. This CDR3 spans 19 amino acids. This CDR3 reads CASSHLGLAGGLSTDTQYF. CDR3 nucleotide sequence: TGCGCCAGCAGCCACCTGGGACTAGCGGGGGGACTTAGCACAGATACGCAGTATTTT.

V gene TRBV7-3 combines with J gene TRBJ2-7, with a weak D call TRBD1 (6 bases). In germline, CDR1 is SGHTA, CDR2 FQGTGA. The CDR3 extends over 13 amino acids. Trimming removed 5 bases at V and 2 bases at J, with 10 bases between. The CDR3 here is CASSKGTTYEQYF. DNA of the CDR3: TGTGCCAGCAGCAAAGGGACAACCTACGAGCAGTACTTC.

The rearrangement joins TRBV6-1 to TRBJ1-5; D not certain. CDR1 and CDR2 (germline): MNHNS, SASEGT. CDR3 size: 16 residues. V lost 3 bases to trimming and J lost 0 bases, with 12 bases between them. This CDR3 reads CASSEHSLYSNQPQHF. CDR3 nucleotides: TGTGCCAGCAGTGAGCACAGCCTCTATAGCAATCAGCCCCAGCATTTT.

This clone was seen once. The rearrangement uses TRBV5-3 and TRBJ1-5; D ambiguous. TRBV5-3 is known as an ORF, though its function is uncertain. V shed 6 bases and J shed 5 bases, with 12 bases lying between them. This CDR3 is built from 13 residues. CDR3 in DNA: TGTGCCAGAAACCTGGGCAAGGATCAGCCCCAGCATTTT. The encoded protein is CARNLGKDQPQHF.

V is TRBV4-2 and J is TRBJ1-1, with a possible D match to TRBD1 (5 bases). The V gene lost 0 bases and the J gene lost 10 bases, with 15 bases spanning the gap. Germline V gene sequence: CDR1 LGHNA, CDR2 YNFKEQ. The CDR3 has 14 residues. This chain's CDR3 is CASSQDGAGRRAFF. The DNA of the CDR3 is TGTGCCAGCAGCCAAGATGGGGCAGGGCGGCGAGCTTTCTTT.

In its sample, this clone was seen a few times. The chain carries TRBV7-8 and TRBJ2-5; 8 bases are a match to TRBD2. With 5 bases clipped from V and 2 bases from J, the junction kept 7 bases outside the gene matches. CDR1 and CDR2 (germline): SGHVS, FQNEAQ. The CDR3 contains 15 residues. CDR3 nucleotides: TGTGCCAGCAGCCCACTAGCGGCCTTACAAGAGACCCAGTACTTC. This encodes CASSPLAALQETQYF.

The chain employs TRBV19 and TRBJ2-5; tentatively, D is TRBD1 (5 bases). The DNA matches TRBJ2-7 better at its end, which makes the J call doubtful. The germline V gene has CDR1 LNHDA and CDR2 SQIVND (reference sequence). This CDR3 contains 11 residues. This CDR3 is CASTQGYEQYF. CDR3 in DNA: TGTGCCAGTACCCAGGGCTACGAGCAGTACTTC.

The V call is TRBV7-6, the J call TRBJ1-1, with 8 bases identical to TRBD1. CDR3 size: 15 residues. CDR1 and CDR2 from the germline V gene are SGHVS and FNYEAQ. Trimming at V came to 5 bases and at J to 4 bases, leaving 9 bases not matched to a gene. Written as DNA, the CDR3 is TGTGCCAGCAGCCCAAGGACAGGGACGGGCACTGAAGCTTTCTTT. This translates into CASSPRTGTGTEAFF.

There are a few counts of this clone. The V call is TRBV30, the J call TRBJ2-5; D is possibly TRBD1 (7 bases). Germline values: CDR1 GTSNPN, CDR2 SVGIG (reference sequence). The CDR3 extends over 12 amino acids. V lost 4 bases, J lost 6 bases, and 12 bases lay in between. The CDR3, as DNA: TGTGCCTGGACTTCAGGGGGGCAGACCCAGTACTTC. Amino acids: CAWTSGGQTQYF.